Ten or more counts support the clone carrying this TCR beta chain. This entry is derived from a study of T cells in Graves' hyperthyroidism and ophthalmopathy. Looking at the study overall: Pretreatment peripheral blood was obtained at initial diagnosis.

Patients aged 18 to 65 had newly diagnosed hyperthyroidism of under 2 months' duration. There were TCR beta CDR3 regions amplified from RNA transcripts. In the first-round RT-PCR of the TCR CDR3, the HTBI primer set was used. From the multiplex PCR reads, TCRdb called clonotypes with MiXCR, one entry per CDR3 protein. The sample records a few hundred thousand distinct CDR3 sequences, about an eighth being singletons. The receptor was derived from a woman between 18 and 29 years old with Graves' hyperthyroidism. Sequenced: blood.

CDR3 DNA sequence: TGCAGTGCTAGGGGACAGGGGGATTCACCCCTCCACTTT. This gives the protein CSARGQGDSPLHF. This chain joins TRBV20-1 and TRBJ1-6; 11 bases agree with TRBD1. The CDR3 contains 13 residues. The germline CDR1 and CDR2 sequences are DFQATT and SNEGSKA (reference sequence). The ends lost 3 bases at V and 8 bases at J; junction bases unmatched: 0.